This T cell receptor (beta chain) was obtained from a study of OX40 agonist ivuxolimab in advanced cancers. General study findings and limits: Among the lowest peripheral clonal expansion occurred in 0.1-3.0 mg/kg partial responders.

Assay used: immunoSEQ multiplex PCR; TCRdb lists only in-frame clones, some missing. The top ten clones hold roughly 0.27% of a sample with approximately 74,000 clones, roughly 92% of them seen once. Germline values: CDR1 LGHNA, CDR2 YNFKEQ. V was cut by 3 bases and J by 6 bases, with 9 bases left in between. The length of the CDR3 is 13 residues. Comments on this clone: Its target is unknown.

This receptor was obtained from an adult with an advanced solid tumor such as melanoma, head and neck, liver or kidney cancer. The chain couples TRBV4-2 to TRBJ2-1; maybe TRBD2 (5 bases). The starting material was CD4+ or CD8+ T cells sorted from blood, obtained in a trial of the OX40 agonist ivuxolimab. The CDR3 region is CASSQSEGNEQFF. The CDR3 DNA reads as TGTGCCAGCAGCCAGTCAGAGGGCAATGAGCAGTTCTTC.